The 22 T cell receptor beta chains given below trace back to one sample, sequenced in a study of OX40 agonist ivuxolimab in advanced cancers. Repertoires were generated with immunoSEQ multiplex PCR, while TCRdb's copy carries only in-frame clones and drops some. The data hold around 95,000 clones, with 85% to 95% observed a single time. Sequencing was performed on CD4+ or CD8+ T cells sorted from blood, taken in a trial of the OX40 agonist ivuxolimab. The receptors stem from an adult with an advanced solid tumor such as melanoma, head and neck, liver or kidney cancer.

This clone has just one count. The chain combines TRBV28 with TRBJ1-2; TRBD1 matches 7 bases. Trimming at V came to 3 bases and at J to 4 bases, leaving 8 bases not matched to a gene. The CDR3 consists of 15 residues. The germline V gene has CDR1 MDHEN and CDR2 SYDVKM. This CDR3 is CASSLGRQGGYGYTF. In DNA form, the CDR3 reads TGTGCCAGCAGTTTGGGGAGACAGGGCGGCTATGGCTACACCTTC.

The gene calls are TRBV9 and TRBJ2-3; perhaps TRBD2 as D (5 bases). V lost 0 bases, J lost 5 bases, and 10 bases lay in between. The CDR3 extends over 14 amino acids. Germline CDR1 SGDLS, CDR2 YYNGEE. The CDR3 loop reads CASSVESGLDTQYF. In nucleotides, the CDR3 is TGTGCCAGCAGCGTAGAATCGGGATTAGATACGCAGTATTTT.

This clone was recorded only once. The V gene is TRBV10-3, the J gene TRBJ1-2, with TRBD1 identical over 7 bases. V trimming: 1 base; J trimming: 8 bases; junction bases outside the gene matches: 10. In germline, CDR1 is ENHRY, CDR2 SYGVKD. This CDR3 contains 15 residues. CDR3 DNA: TGTGCCATCAGTGAGTATCGACAGGGAAGACGAGGCTACACCTTC. Protein sequence: CAISEYRQGRRGYTF.

The chain uses TRBV19 and TRBJ1-5; 8 nucleotides agree with TRBD1. Germline trimming cut 8 bases from V and 4 bases from J; bases unmatched to any gene: 16. The CDR3 spans 17 residues. The V gene's germline CDR1 is LNHDA and CDR2 SQIVND (reference sequence). CDR3 DNA sequence: TGTGCCAGTCGAACGTCGGCAGGGGGCCCCAAGAATCAGCCCCAGCATTTT. This codes for CASRTSAGGPKNQPQHF.

A note on this clone: Other DNA sequences in the sample encode the same CDR3. The gene calls are TRBV9 and TRBJ2-3; D gene uncertain. Germline loops: CDR1 SGDLS, CDR2 YYNGEE. The V and J ends lost 5 bases and 2 bases respectively, with 3 bases between them. The CDR3 sequence is 11 residues long. The CDR3 is CASSATDTQYF. The CDR3 coding sequence is TGTGCCAGCAGTGCCACAGATACGCAGTATTTT.

The chain is built from TRBV28 and TRBJ1-2, with D perhaps TRBD1 (5 bases). Trimming left V 7 bases short and J 5 bases short, with 17 bases between. Germline values: CDR1 MDHEN, CDR2 SYDVKM. This CDR3 is built from 14 residues. CDR3: CASNDQGGSYGYTF. The CDR3 DNA is TGTGCCAGCAACGACCAGGGTGGCTCTTATGGCTACACCTTC.

The chain has TRBV30 and TRBJ1-4; TRBD1 is a possible D gene (5 bases). The CDR3 runs 14 residues. Trimming shortened V by 0 bases and J by 4 bases, and 9 bases separated the two germline ends. CDR1 is GTSNPN, CDR2 SVGIG, per germline (reference sequence). CDR3 sequence reads: CAWSVDSVNEKLFF. CDR3 nucleotides: TGTGCCTGGAGTGTCGACAGTGTTAATGAAAAACTGTTTTTT.

About this clone: This sample includes further DNA sequences coding for the same CDR3. The rearrangement joins TRBV7-9 to TRBJ1-6; D may be TRBD1 (5 bases). Germline V gives CDR1 SEHNR, CDR2 FQNEAQ (reference sequence). The CDR3 is made up of 13 amino acids. V was cut by 2 bases and J by 8 bases, with 7 bases left in between. The chain's CDR3 is CASSLQGDSPLHF. CDR3 DNA: TGTGCCAGCAGCTTACAGGGTGATTCACCCCTCCACTTT.

V gene TRBV5-3 combines with J gene TRBJ2-4; D is perhaps TRBD2 (5 bases). TRBV5-3 is noted as an ORF with a role that remains uncertain. This CDR3 is 11 amino acids long. Deletions cut 4 bases from V and 6 bases from J, with 5 bases between. The CDR3 DNA follows: TGTGCCAGAAGCACTAGAAACATTCAGTACTTC. Amino acid sequence: CARSTRNIQYF.

The chain uses TRBV5-1 and TRBJ1-2; no definite D call. The ends were cut back, 2 bases at V and 3 bases at J, with 8 bases in the middle. Looked up from germline, CDR1 is SGHRS and CDR2 is YFSETQ. The CDR3 totals 13 residues. Here the CDR3 DNA reads TGCGCCAGCAGCTTCAGCTCTGACTATGGCTACACCTTC. This codes for CASSFSSDYGYTF. Full variable domain (remainder filled in from reference TRBV5-1 and TRBJ1-2): KAGVTQTPRYLIKTRGQQVTLSCSPISGHRSVSWYQQTPGQGLQFLFEYFSETQRNKGNFPGRFSGRQFSNSRSEMNVSTLELGDSALYLCASSFSSDYGYTFGSGTRLTVV.

The chain is built from TRBV7-3 and TRBJ1-6; possible D gene TRBD1, 5 bases. CDR1 is SGHTA and CDR2 is FQGTGA in the germline V gene. V dropped 2 bases and J dropped 0 bases, with 8 bases sitting between them. This CDR3 is 16 amino acids long. CDR3 in amino acids: CASSLRGGSYNSPLHF. The CDR3 DNA follows: TGTGCCAGCAGCTTACGGGGGGGCTCCTATAATTCACCCCTCCACTTT.

The rearrangement links TRBV11-3 to TRBJ2-1, with a possible D match to TRBD1 (6 bases). Trimming stripped 5 bases from V and 7 bases from J, with 12 bases between. The CDR3 totals 13 residues. Germline V CDR1 and CDR2: SGHNT, YENEEA. CDR3 sequence reads: CASSVNRVNEQFF. The CDR3 DNA is TGTGCCAGCAGCGTCAACAGGGTTAATGAGCAGTTCTTC.

The gene calls are TRBV5-4 and TRBJ2-2; D unclear. The CDR3 is 14 residues long. CDR1 SGHNT and CDR2 YYREEE come from the germline V gene (reference sequence). The V end lost 4 bases, the J end lost 9 bases, and 16 bases lay between the germline ends. CDR3 in amino acids: CASSGQGSVRELFF. The CDR3, as DNA: TGTGCCAGCAGCGGTCAAGGTAGTGTGCGGGAGCTGTTTTTT.

The CDR3 sequence is CASSTGGVFEQYV. CDR3 coding DNA: TGTGCCAGCAGCACGGGCGGGGTTTTCGAGCAGTACGTC. The chain is built from TRBV7-9 and TRBJ2-7; maybe TRBD2 (6 bases). CDR1 is SEHNR, CDR2 FQNEAQ, per germline (reference sequence). This CDR3 region has 13 residues. Trimming left V 5 bases short and J 6 bases short, with 14 bases between.

V is TRBV28 and J is TRBJ2-3, with 8 bases aligning to TRBD2. This CDR3 contains 16 residues. Germline CDR1 is MDHEN and CDR2 is SYDVKM. Unmatched junction bases numbered 5, after V lost 3 bases and J lost 0 bases. The CDR3 sequence is CASSFRLASSTDTQYF. In nucleotides, the CDR3 is TGTGCCAGCAGTTTTAGACTAGCGAGTAGCACAGATACGCAGTATTTT.

The chain is built from TRBV6-6 and TRBJ2-1, with D possibly called TRBD1 or TRBD2 (5 bases each). Germline V CDR1 and CDR2: MNHNY, SVGAGI (reference sequence). This CDR3 region has 12 residues. V was clipped by 6 bases and J by 9 bases, with 12 bases between them. The CDR3 region is CASRRRGVEQFF. The CDR3 DNA is TGTGCCAGCAGACGCCGGGGCGTTGAGCAGTTCTTC.

CDR3 region: CASRPPGLAGDTGELFF. CDR3 DNA sequence: TGTGCCAGCAGACCTCCCGGACTAGCGGGGGATACCGGGGAGCTGTTTTTT. This rearrangement joins TRBV28 to TRBJ2-2; 13 bases align to TRBD2. V dropped 6 bases and J dropped 5; count of bases not matched to a gene: 9. The CDR3 covers 17 residues. Germline V gene sequence: CDR1 MDHEN, CDR2 SYDVKM.

The chain links TRBV12-5 to TRBJ1-5; D unresolved. V lost 2 bases and J 4 bases, leaving 6 bases between the germline ends. The CDR3 is 13 residues long. Germline CDR1 LGHNT, CDR2 FRNRAP. CDR3 residues: CASGLSENQPQHF. The CDR3 bases are TGTGCTAGTGGTTTGTCAGAGAATCAGCCCCAGCATTTT.

The chain uses TRBV27 and TRBJ1-1; D is unclear. Germline CDR1 MNHEY, CDR2 SMNVEV (reference sequence). Trimming removed 6 bases at V and 0 bases at J, with 11 bases between. CDR3 length: 14 amino acids. This CDR3 is CASRFHRMNTEAFF. In nucleotides, the CDR3 is TGTGCCAGCAGATTTCATAGGATGAACACTGAAGCTTTCTTT.

The chain joins TRBV28 to TRBJ1-5; D is unclear. Trimming took 8 bases from V and 0 from J, leaving 8 bases between them. This CDR3 comprises 13 residues. The germline V gene has CDR1 MDHEN and CDR2 SYDVKM. CDR3 region: CASHTNSNQPQHF. The CDR3 DNA reads TGTGCCAGCCACACGAATAGCAATCAGCCCCAGCATTTT.

This chain uses TRBV4-2 with TRBJ1-5; D may be TRBD1 (5 bases). Germline values: CDR1 LGHNA, CDR2 YNFKEQ. Trimming took off 5 bases at V and 2 bases at J, with 16 bases between the two ends. The CDR3 consists of 16 residues. The CDR3 nucleotides are TGTGCCAGCAGCACTGCCCAGGGTAGTGGCAATCAGCCCCAGCATTTT. This gives the protein CASSTAQGSGNQPQHF.

The J gene is TRBJ2-1, the V gene TRBV7-2; D is uncertain. Trimming took 2 bases from V and 3 from J, leaving 5 bases between them. This CDR3 is 13 amino acids long. The germline V gene encodes CDR1 SGHTA and CDR2 FQGNSA. The CDR3 sequence: CASSLWDYNEQFF. CDR3 nucleotide sequence: TGTGCCAGCAGCTTATGGGACTACAATGAGCAGTTCTTC. Using reference TRBV7-2 and TRBJ2-1 for the parts outside the CDR3, the full variable domain is GAGVSQSPSNKVTEKGKDVELRCDPISGHTALYWYRQSLGQGLEFLIYFQGNSAPDKSGLPSDRFSAERTGGSVSTLTIQRTQQEDSAVYLCASSLWDYNEQFFGPGTRLTVL.